Reported below is one T cell receptor (beta chain). Looked up from germline, CDR1 is MRHNA and CDR2 is SNTAGT. Unmatched junction bases numbered 6, after V lost 6 bases and J lost 9 bases. The CDR3 totals 14 residues. Some clones are missing from TCRdb's copy, which holds only in-frame ones; the method was immunoSEQ multiplex PCR. The data contain some 71,000 clones, 65% to 85% of them singletons. This entry is derived from a study of neoadjuvant anti-PD-1 for oral cavity cancer. Study-level information: Before surgery, most patients got three to four biweekly 3 mg/kg nivolumab doses.

No culture or expansion preceded analysis of these blood cells. This rearrangement joins TRBV6-4 to TRBJ1-6; 9 positions match TRBD1. This receptor was identified in a person aged 35-80 years with oral cavity squamous cell carcinoma. Specimen: PBMCs, collected before nivolumab (anti-PD-1) treatment. CDR3 sequence (DNA): TGTGCCAGCAGCGCGGGACAGGGAGGTTCACCCCTCCACTTT. This translates into CASSAGQGGSPLHF.